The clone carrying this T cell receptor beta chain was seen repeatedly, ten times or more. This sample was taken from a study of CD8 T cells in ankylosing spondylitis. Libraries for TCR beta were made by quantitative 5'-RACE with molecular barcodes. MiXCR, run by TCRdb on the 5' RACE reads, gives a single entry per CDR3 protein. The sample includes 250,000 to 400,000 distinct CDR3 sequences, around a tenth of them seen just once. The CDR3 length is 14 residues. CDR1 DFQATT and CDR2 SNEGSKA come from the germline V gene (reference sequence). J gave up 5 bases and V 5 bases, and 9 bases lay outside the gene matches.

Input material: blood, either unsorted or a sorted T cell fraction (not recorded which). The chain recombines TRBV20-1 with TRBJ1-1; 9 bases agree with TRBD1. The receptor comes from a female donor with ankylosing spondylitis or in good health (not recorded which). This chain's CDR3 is CSAPLTGGLTEAFF. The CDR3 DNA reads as TGCAGTGCTCCTTTGACAGGGGGACTGACTGAAGCTTTCTTT.